The sequence of this TCR beta chain was determined in a study of cytomegalovirus exposure and HLA in healthy donors. PCR employed 60 Vbeta and 13 Jbeta primers. Using immunoSEQ multiplex PCR, the repertoire was profiled, and TCRdb retains in-frame clones only, with some absent. This sample yields fewer than 70,000 clones, of which 74% are seen a single time; over 8.5% belongs to the top ten. Regarding donors, all were healthy bone marrow donors. Germline lookup yields CDR1 SGHRS and CDR2 YFSETQ. Deletions cut 2 bases from V and 3 bases from J, with 11 bases between. This CDR3 contains 15 residues. The sequenced sample was PBMCs. This receptor was taken from an older woman in good health and CMV-seropositive. This chain uses TRBV5-1 with TRBJ1-4, with D maybe TRBD1 (6 bases). The CDR3 reads CASSLWDTPNEKLFF. The CDR3 nucleotides are TGCGCCAGCAGCTTATGGGACACCCCTAATGAAAAACTGTTTTTT.